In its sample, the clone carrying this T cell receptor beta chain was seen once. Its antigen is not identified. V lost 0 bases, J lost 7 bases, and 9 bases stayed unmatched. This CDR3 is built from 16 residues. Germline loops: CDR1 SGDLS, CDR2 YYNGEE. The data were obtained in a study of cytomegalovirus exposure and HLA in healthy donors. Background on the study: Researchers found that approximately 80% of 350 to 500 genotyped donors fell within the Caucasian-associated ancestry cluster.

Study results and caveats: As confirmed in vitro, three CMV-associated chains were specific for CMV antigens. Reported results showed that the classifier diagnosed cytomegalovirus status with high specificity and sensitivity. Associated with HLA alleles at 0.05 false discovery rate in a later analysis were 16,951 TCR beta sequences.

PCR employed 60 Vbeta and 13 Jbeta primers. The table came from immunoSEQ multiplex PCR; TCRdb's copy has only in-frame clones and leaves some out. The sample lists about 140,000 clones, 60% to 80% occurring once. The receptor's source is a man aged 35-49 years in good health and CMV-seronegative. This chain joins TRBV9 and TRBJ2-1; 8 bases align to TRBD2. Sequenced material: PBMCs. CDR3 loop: CASSVEVPGGYNEQFF. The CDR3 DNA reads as TGTGCCAGCAGCGTAGAAGTACCGGGGGGGTATAATGAGCAGTTCTTC.